The 19 T cell receptor beta chains in this list originate from one sample, sequenced in a study of tumor and adjacent non-tumor tissue in lung cancer. The template was RNA from unsorted bulk tissue. This non-tumor lung sample came from over 3 cm beyond the tumor edge. The library came from three nested PCR rounds adapted from ARM-PCR protocols. One entry per CDR3 protein results from TCRdb running MiXCR on the multiplex PCR reads. The profile covers some 80,000 distinct CDR3 sequences, with more than 65% appearing a single time and under 50% taken by the ten largest. Input material: distant non-tumor lung tissue. These receptors were collected from a man in his 70s with non-small cell lung cancer.

On this clonotype itself: One end of the junction varies from germline; a read error may be responsible. The chain is built from TRBV6-6 and TRBJ2-5; D might be TRBD1 or TRBD2, each matching 5 bases. The CDR3 sequence is 13 residues long. Per the germline V gene, CDR1 is MNHNY and CDR2 is SVGAGI (reference sequence). CDR3 DNA sequence: TGTGTCAGCAGCCTCGTGAGGGGTGAGACCCAGTACTTC. It is translated as CVSSLVRGETQYF.

As concerns this clonotype: The junction shows a germline mismatch at one end, possibly a read error. This chain links TRBV28 with TRBJ2-2, with 10 bases fitting TRBD1. CDR1 is MDHEN, CDR2 SYDVKM, per germline. This CDR3 comprises 15 residues. The CDR3: CARRGQGENTGKLFF. The CDR3 DNA sequence: TGTGCCAGGCGTGGACAGGGGGAGAACACCGGGAAGCTGTTTTTT.

In regard to this clonotype: Mismatch with germline at one junction end may stem from a read error. The chain employs TRBV11-2 and TRBJ2-7; no firm D call. The CDR3 has 14 residues. Per germline, CDR1 SGHAT and CDR2 FQNNGV. The CDR3 nucleotides read TGTGCCAGCAGCTTAGTCGGTTGGGATCGAGAGAAGTGCTTC. Protein: CASSLVGWDREKCF.

The CDR3 DNA reads TGCAGTGCCGAGGGGACGGATGATCAGCCCCAGCATTTT. Amino acids: CSAEGTDDQPQHF. The chain links TRBV20-1 to TRBJ1-5; weak D call: TRBD1 (5 bases). The CDR3 totals 13 residues. Trimming shortened V by 6 bases and J by 5 bases, and 14 bases separated the two germline ends. CDR1 and CDR2 from the germline V gene are DFQATT and SNEGSKA (reference sequence).

This clonotype was seen many times. The rearrangement uses TRBV20-1 and TRBJ1-2, with TRBD1 as a possible D gene (5 bases). V dropped 0 bases and J dropped 8 bases, with 22 bases sitting between them. The CDR3 sequence is 16 residues long. Germline V gene sequence: CDR1 DFQATT, CDR2 SNEGSKA (reference sequence). CDR3 nucleotides: TGCAGTGCTAGAGATTGGGCAGGGACGGGCCTGAAAGGCTACACCTTC. Its translation: CSARDWAGTGLKGYTF.

The chain has TRBV7-9 and TRBJ2-3; D remains unclear. This CDR3 has 14 residues. The germline gives CDR1 SEHNR, CDR2 FQNEAQ (reference sequence). V lost 9 bases and J 2 bases, leaving 15 bases between the germline ends. The CDR3 DNA reads as TGTGCCAGTATACCTGGGCTAGACACAGATACGCAGTATTTT. It is translated as CASIPGLDTDTQYF.

A note on this clonotype: The CDR3 end shows no conserved phenylalanine or tryptophan, and so a read error is likely. No DNA is shown, since the ends of the CDR3 on it are uncertain; the CDR3 is the one TCRdb lists. V usage is TRBV11-2 and J usage is TRBJ2-2. The germline V gene encodes CDR1 SGHAT and CDR2 FQNNGV. The CDR3 contains 16 residues when both ends are counted. The CDR3 spells CASSLVGTEVAGELLL.

Concerning this clonotype itself: This sequence may be a read error, since a much larger clone differs from it by one base. The chain uses TRBV20-1 and TRBJ2-1, with D tentatively TRBD2 (5 bases). Germline values: CDR1 DFQATT, CDR2 SNEGSKA (reference sequence). The CDR3 runs 12 residues. Here the CDR3 reads CSATDLYNEQLF. CDR3 DNA sequence: TGCAGTGCTACGGACTTATACAATGAGCAGCTCTTC.

This clonotype has more than one count but fewer than ten. V is TRBV2 and J is TRBJ2-1; D not resolved. Germline V gene data show CDR1 as SNHLY and CDR2 as FYNNEI. This CDR3 is 15 amino acids long. Trimming pared 10 bases from V and 0 bases from J, leaving 16 bases between. The CDR3: CATEDGVSSYNEQFF. Here the CDR3 DNA reads TGTGCCACTGAGGACGGTGTAAGCTCCTACAATGAGCAGTTCTTC.

Turning to this clonotype: A much larger clone lies one base from this, so it may be a read error. The chain employs TRBV1 and TRBJ2-3; the table's D call, TRBD2, has no DNA check behind it. TRBV1 is recorded as a pseudogene. The CDR3 consists of 18 residues. The CDR3 DNA reads TGCACCAGCAGACAAGATAGGGGGGGAGGGCCCGGCACAGATACGCAGTATTTT. Its protein product is CTSRQDRGGGPGTDTQYF.

A word on this clonotype: One end of the junction fails to match germline, which may point to a read error. This rearrangement joins TRBV6-5 to TRBJ2-6, with TRBD1 matching over 10 bases. Germline V CDR1 and CDR2: MNHEY, SVGAGI. CDR3 length: 17 residues. CDR3 in amino acids: CASSSGTGDSGANVLAF. The CDR3 nucleotides read TGTGCCAGTAGTTCCGGGACAGGGGACTCTGGGGCCAATGTCCTGGCTTTC.

This clonotype was seen a few times. CDR3 loop: CSARDSGWGQGNEAFF. The CDR3 DNA is TGCAGTGCTAGAGATTCGGGTTGGGGGCAAGGGAATGAAGCTTTCTTT. V and J are TRBV20-1 and TRBJ1-1; possible D gene TRBD1, 6 bases. Per the germline V gene, CDR1 is DFQATT and CDR2 is SNEGSKA (reference sequence). V was trimmed by 0 bases and J by 7 bases, leaving 21 bases between them. The CDR3 is 16 residues long.

The CDR3 DNA sequence: TGCAGTGCTATAGATCGGGTGGGGAAGGGGGAGACCCAGTACTTC. This encodes CSAIDRVGKGETQYF. The chain recombines TRBV20-1 with TRBJ2-5; D may be TRBD1 (5 bases). This CDR3 is built from 15 residues. Trimming left V 4 bases short and J 5 bases short, with 20 bases between. Germline assignment: CDR1 DFQATT and CDR2 SNEGSKA (reference sequence).

This sequence joins TRBV5-1 and TRBJ1-1; D not resolved. Trimming cost V 5 bases and J 6 bases, with 17 bases left between them. This CDR3 comprises 14 residues. Germline-derived CDR1 and CDR2 are SGHRS and YFSETQ. The chain's CDR3 is CASRSQPNIPEAFF. The CDR3 DNA follows: TGCGCCAGCAGGTCGCAACCCAACATTCCTGAAGCTTTCTTT.

J is TRBJ1-2 and V is TRBV11-2; D remains ambiguous. The CDR3 has 13 residues. Trimming took 7 bases from V and 4 from J, leaving 13 bases between them. Germline CDR1 reads SGHAT; CDR2 reads FQNNGV. In nucleotides, the CDR3 is TGTGCCAGCAATGGATCCGGGCTCTATGGCTACACCTTC. This translates into CASNGSGLYGYTF.

Comments on this clonotype: The junction departs from the called germline gene at one end, perhaps through a read error. The chain couples TRBV10-2 to TRBJ2-7; perhaps TRBD1 as D (6 bases). The CDR3 consists of 15 residues. Germline CDR1 is WSHSY and CDR2 is SAAADI. The CDR3 sequence is CTSSEWGDRRDEQYF. Written as DNA, the CDR3 is TGCACCAGCAGTGAATGGGGAGACAGGCGCGACGAGCAGTACTTC.

In the case of this clonotype: The junction does not match germline at one end; this may be a read error. The rearrangement joins TRBV6-6 to TRBJ2-5; 7 positions match TRBD2. The germline CDR1 and CDR2 sequences are MNHNY and SVGAGI (reference sequence). The CDR3 consists of 16 residues. The CDR3 DNA sequence: TGTGCCTGCAGTTACTCGAGGGGCGGGGGAAGGAAGATACAGTACTTC. It yields the protein CACSYSRGGGRKIQYF.

Remarks on this clonotype: The conserved closing phenylalanine or tryptophan is absent in this CDR3, likely reflecting a read error. The rearrangement joins TRBV12-3 or TRBV12-4 to TRBJ1-5; 7 positions agree with TRBD1. This CDR3 has 12 amino acids. CDR3 bases: TGCGTCAGCAGCGACAGGGTTCAGCCCCAGCATCTT. It specifies CVSSDRVQPQHL.

This clonotype was recorded a few times. No conserved phenylalanine or tryptophan ends this CDR3, so it is likely a read error. J is TRBJ1-3 and V is TRBV20-1, with 10 bases aligning to TRBD1. V lost 5 bases, J lost 0 bases, and 7 bases stayed unmatched. There are 16 residues in the CDR3. Germline V lookup: CDR1 DFQATT, CDR2 SNEGSKA (reference sequence). CDR3 residues: CSAPAGQGFSGNTIYS. In DNA form, the CDR3 reads TGCAGTGCTCCAGCGGGACAGGGGTTCTCTGGAAACACCATATATTCT.